The next 15 T cell receptor beta chains were all read from a single sample in a study of T-cell memory formation after mild COVID-19. From the 5' RACE reads, TCRdb called clonotypes with MiXCR, one entry per CDR3 protein. The sample holds just under 550,000 distinct CDR3 sequences; 20% are singletons and the top ten take roughly an eighth. The specimen sequenced was PBMCs or a T cell subset sorted from them (not recorded which). The receptors were sampled from an adult woman who had mild COVID-19 (a few samples of this study predate the infection). Cell type and time point are not known.

This clonotype was seen a handful of times. For the CDR3, the DNA is TGCAGCGTCGAGCGACAGGGGGCAGGATCTGAAGCTTTCTTT. Amino acids: CSVERQGAGSEAFF. This sequence joins TRBV29-1 and TRBJ1-1, with TRBD1 matching 10 bases. The CDR3 spans 14 residues. J was trimmed by 6 bases and V by 6 bases; bases with no gene match: 10. From germline, CDR1 is SQVTM and CDR2 ANQGSEA.

This clonotype has only a few counts. V is TRBV7-9 and J is TRBJ2-3; D ambiguous. Germline V lookup: CDR1 SEHNR, CDR2 FQNEAQ (reference sequence). This CDR3 contains 13 residues. Trimming cost V 0 bases and J 6 bases, with 7 bases left between them. As DNA, the CDR3 is TGTGCCAGCAGCTTAGCGGTCTGGGATACGCAGTATTTT. Amino acids: CASSLAVWDTQYF. The complete variable domain, with remaining parts taken from reference TRBV7-9 and TRBJ2-3, reads DTGVSQNPRHKITKRGQNVTFRCDPISEHNRLYWYRQTLGQGPEFLTYFQNEAQLEKSRLLSDRFSAERPKGSFSTLEIQRTEQGDSAMYLCASSLAVWDTQYFGPGTRLTVL.

This chain connects TRBV12-3 or TRBV12-4 to TRBJ2-3; perhaps TRBD1 as D (6 bases). Trimming left V 6 bases short and J 10 bases short, with 14 bases between. There are 12 residues in the CDR3. CDR3 in DNA: TGTGCCAGCAGGCTTGACAGGCTGGCGCAGTATTTT. It codes for CASRLDRLAQYF.

This clonotype appeared a few times. The rearrangement joins TRBV27 to TRBJ2-7; 7 bases match TRBD1. The V and J ends lost 6 bases and 2 bases, in that order; junction bases with no gene match: 7. CDR3 size: 14 residues. The germline V gene encodes CDR1 MNHEY and CDR2 SMNVEV (reference sequence). This CDR3 is CASSKRQGTYEQYF. CDR3 bases: TGTGCCAGCAGCAAGAGACAGGGCACCTACGAGCAGTACTTC.

J is TRBJ1-2 and V is TRBV4-2, with 8 nucleotides matching TRBD1. The CDR3 has 15 residues. The germline CDR1 and CDR2 sequences are LGHNA and YNFKEQ. V lost 1 base, J lost 7 bases, and 8 bases stayed unmatched. CDR3: CASSQVIQGARGYTF. The CDR3 region has the DNA TGTGCCAGCAGCCAAGTTATTCAGGGGGCGCGTGGCTACACCTTC.

The rearrangement uses TRBV11-1 and TRBJ2-7; TRBD2 agrees at 13 bases. Germline V gives CDR1 SGHAT, CDR2 FQDESV (reference sequence). Trimming removed 5 bases from V and 2 bases from J; junction bases left unmatched: 6. This CDR3 has 16 amino acids. This chain's CDR3 is CASSRQGLAGTYEQYF. The CDR3, as DNA: TGTGCCAGCAGCAGACAGGGACTAGCGGGGACCTACGAGCAGTACTTC.

This clonotype has only a few counts. This sequence joins TRBV5-3 and TRBJ1-5; D not certain. TRBV5-3 is known as an ORF, though its function is uncertain. CDR3 size: 12 residues. The germline V and J ends were trimmed by 3 bases and 4 bases, with 5 bases remaining between them. The CDR3 region has the DNA TGTGCCAGAAGCTGCCCAAATCAGCCCCAGCATTTT. Residues: CARSCPNQPQHF.

The chain carries TRBV29-1 and TRBJ2-3, with 8 nucleotides matching TRBD2. Germline V lookup: CDR1 SQVTM, CDR2 ANQGSEA. The length of the CDR3 is 18 residues. V was pared by 4 bases and J by 0 bases, with 15 bases of the junction left unmatched. CDR3 sequence reads: CSVARGGPTSSSTDTQYF. The CDR3 DNA follows: TGCAGCGTTGCCCGCGGGGGGCCTACCTCATCTAGCACAGATACGCAGTATTTT.

V and J are TRBV2 and TRBJ2-2; 7 bases are a match to TRBD2. The CDR3 covers 16 residues. V was clipped by 4 bases and J by 1 base; unmatched bases: 6. CDR1 is SNHLY and CDR2 is FYNNEI in the germline V gene. CDR3 sequence: CASSGVGGGNTGELFF. The CDR3 nucleotides read TGTGCCAGCAGTGGAGTGGGCGGGGGGAACACCGGGGAGCTGTTTTTT.

The rearrangement uses TRBV27 and TRBJ2-1; D ambiguous. V was cut by 5 bases and J by 5 bases, with 7 bases left in between. Germline V gene sequence: CDR1 MNHEY, CDR2 SMNVEV (reference sequence). The length of the CDR3 is 12 residues. CDR3 sequence reads: CASSLMNNEQFF. CDR3 bases: TGTGCCAGCAGTCTAATGAACAATGAGCAGTTCTTC.

The chain couples TRBV27 to TRBJ2-6; D might be TRBD1 (6 bases). The CDR3 extends over 15 amino acids. Germline lookup yields CDR1 MNHEY and CDR2 SMNVEV (reference sequence). V was clipped by 4 bases and J by 4 bases, with 11 bases between them. CDR3 nucleotide sequence: TGTGCCAGCAGTTATTTTGGGACAGGGGCCAACGTCCTGACTTTC. Its protein is CASSYFGTGANVLTF.

In this sample, this clonotype turned up a few times. The rearrangement links TRBV7-9 to TRBJ2-7, with D possibly TRBD2 on 6 matching bases. Germline V lookup: CDR1 SEHNR, CDR2 FQNEAQ (reference sequence). The V and J ends lost 3 bases and 3 bases respectively, with 9 bases between them. The CDR3 is 13 amino acids. Here the CDR3 reads CASSFMGGYEQYF. CDR3 in DNA: TGTGCCAGCAGCTTTATGGGGGGCTACGAGCAGTACTTC.

This clonotype was counted a few times. The chain carries TRBV29-1 and TRBJ2-5, with D perhaps TRBD2 (5 bases). The germline CDR1 and CDR2 sequences are SQVTM and ANQGSEA. Trimming stripped 0 bases from V and 5 bases from J, with 13 bases between. This CDR3 spans 14 amino acids. The CDR3 bases are TGCAGCGTTGAAGATGATCTCGGGGTTGAGACCCAGTACTTC. It encodes CSVEDDLGVETQYF.

This clonotype has only a few counts. The chain joins TRBV29-1 to TRBJ2-7, with TRBD2 matching over 13 bases. The CDR3 loop spans 17 amino acids. J was trimmed by 5 bases and V by 4 bases; bases with no gene match: 14. CDR1 is SQVTM, CDR2 ANQGSEA, per germline. Written as DNA, the CDR3 is TGCAGCGTTGCCGGACTAGCGGGAGTCTTGAGAGTCCACGAGCAGTACTTC. Translation: CSVAGLAGVLRVHEQYF.

The chain combines TRBV30 with TRBJ2-1, with D perhaps assigned TRBD1 or TRBD2 (5 bases each). The CDR3 runs 16 residues. Between the trimmed V and J ends, which lost 2 bases and 8 bases, there was a span of 22 bases. Germline assignment: CDR1 GTSNPN and CDR2 SVGIG (reference sequence). CDR3 nucleotides: TGTGCCTGGAGTACGCCCTACGGGGCGAGTTCCGATGAGCAGTTCTTC. This sequence encodes CAWSTPYGASSDEQFF.